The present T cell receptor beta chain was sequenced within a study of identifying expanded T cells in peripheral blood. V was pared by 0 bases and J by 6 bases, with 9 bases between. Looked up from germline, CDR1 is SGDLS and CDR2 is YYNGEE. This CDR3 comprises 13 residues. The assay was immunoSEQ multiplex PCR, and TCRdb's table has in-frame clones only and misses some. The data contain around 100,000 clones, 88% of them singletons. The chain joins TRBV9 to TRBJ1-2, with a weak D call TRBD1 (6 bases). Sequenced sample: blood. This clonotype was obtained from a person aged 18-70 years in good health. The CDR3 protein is CASSVEGVHGYTF. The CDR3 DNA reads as TGTGCCAGCAGCGTAGAGGGGGTGCATGGCTACACCTTC.